Listed below are T cell receptor beta chains from one sample, sequenced in a study of control samples from healthy donors and cancer patients. Profiled with immunoSEQ multiplex PCR; TCRdb holds only in-frame clones, not every one. This table holds about 220,000 clones, roughly 94% found once. The specimen sequenced was blood. These receptors originate from a man in his forties or fifties in good health. CDR3s include the opening cysteine and the closing phenylalanine or tryptophan. A D gene is named only where the DNA matches it firmly. A clone size is listed for some rows: how often the clone was seen (once, few, many), or a class if it is expanded.

>-|TRBJ1-5|TRBV18|-
CASSPRQIDQPQHF
TGTGCCAGCTCACCCAGACAGATTGATCAGCCCCAGCATTTT
>-|TRBJ1-3|TRBV5-8|once
CASSLGRLSGNTIYF
TGTGCCAGCAGCTTGGGACGGTTAAGTGGAAACACCATATATTTT
>TRBD1|TRBJ2-7|TRBV6-1|-
CASSEAYRGYEQYF
TGTGCCAGCAGTGAAGCCTACAGGGGGTACGAGCAGTACTTC
>-|TRBJ1-1|TRBV19|-
CASTPGKNTEAFF
TGTGCCAGTACCCCCGGTAAGAACACTGAAGCTTTCTTT
>-|TRBJ1-1|TRBV19|-
CASSNPPQGTEAFF
TGTGCCAGTAGTAACCCGCCGCAGGGGACTGAAGCTTTCTTT
>-|TRBJ1-2|TRBV29-1|-
CSVLTPNSGGYTF
TGCAGCGTTCTCACCCCGAATAGCGGAGGCTACACCTTC
>TRBD1|TRBJ2-2|TRBV9|-
CASSVLQGGQGGELFF
TGTGCCAGCAGCGTGTTACAGGGGGGTCAAGGCGGGGAGCTGTTTTTT
>-|TRBJ2-6|TRBV21-1|-
CASSRKEPGANVLTF
TGTGCCAGCAGCCGCAAGGAACCTGGGGCCAACGTCCTGACTTTC
>-|TRBJ2-7|TRBV6-2/TRBV6-3|-
CASSSWYEQYF
TGTGCCAGCAGTTCCTGGTACGAGCAGTACTTC
>-|TRBJ1-2|TRBV14|once
CASSQDRGFITNYGYTF
TGTGCCAGCAGCCAAGACAGGGGTTTCATTACTAACTATGGCTACACCTTC
>-|TRBJ2-5|TRBV11-2|-
CASSPGVGAGETQYF
TGTGCCAGCAGCCCAGGCGTGGGGGCGGGAGAGACCCAGTACTTC
>-|TRBJ1-1|TRBV5-1|-
CASSLQGEAFF
TGCGCCAGCAGCCTTCAGGGGGAAGCTTTCTTT
>TRBD1|TRBJ2-5|TRBV2|-
CASSEVVRGLGTQYF
TGTGCCAGCAGTGAAGTGGTCAGGGGGCTTGGGACCCAGTACTTC
>-|TRBJ2-1|TRBV3-1/TRBV3-2|-
CASSQDEWEPPFF
TGTGCCAGCAGCCAAGATGAGTGGGAGCCCCCGTTCTTC
>-|TRBJ2-3|TRBV3-1/TRBV3-2|once
CASSQVWGLHTQYF
TGTGCCAGCAGCCAAGTGTGGGGACTGCATACGCAGTATTTT
>TRBD2|TRBJ2-3|TRBV5-1|-
CASSLYASGGRYTDTQYF
TGCGCCAGCAGCTTGTACGCTAGCGGGGGACGTTACACAGATACGCAGTATTTT
>TRBD1|TRBJ1-1|TRBV7-3|once
CASSVQGAEAFF
TGTGCCAGCAGCGTACAGGGGGCAGAAGCTTTCTTT
>-|TRBJ1-3|TRBV24-1|-
CATLDGFSGNTIYF
TGTGCCACCTTGGACGGATTCTCTGGAAACACCATATATTTT
>-|TRBJ1-1|TRBV7-8|-
CASSLYQGTEAFF
TGTGCCAGCAGCTTGTATCAGGGCACTGAAGCTTTCTTT
>-|TRBJ1-1|TRBV27|-
CASSPLGRTEAFF
TGTGCCAGCAGTCCCCTCGGGAGGACTGAAGCTTTCTTT
>TRBD2|TRBJ2-5|TRBV2|-
CASSENGGAETQYF
TGTGCCAGCAGTGAGAACGGGGGGGCAGAGACCCAGTACTTC
>TRBD1|TRBJ2-1|TRBV15|-
CATSSPGQGVNEQFF
TGTGCCACCAGCTCCCCGGGACAGGGTGTTAATGAGCAGTTCTTC
>-|TRBJ2-7|TRBV6-5|-
CASSYKGRTNEQYF
TGTGCCAGCAGTTATAAGGGAAGAACTAACGAGCAGTACTTC
>TRBD1|TRBJ1-2|TRBV4-2|-
CASSHGTGGDGYTF
TGTGCCAGCAGCCACGGGACAGGGGGCGATGGCTACACCTTC
>-|TRBJ1-5|TRBV5-8|few
CASSRGDKGNQPQHF
TGTGCCAGCAGTCGTGGGGACAAGGGCAATCAGCCCCAGCATTTT
>-|TRBJ2-5|TRBV2|-
CASSEMGQYF
TGTGCCAGCAGTGAAATGGGCCAGTACTTC
>-|TRBJ2-7|TRBV5-1|-
CASSSFGRVYEQYF
TGCGCCAGCAGCTCCTTCGGTCGAGTTTACGAGCAGTACTTC
>-|TRBJ2-2|TRBV3-1/TRBV3-2|-
CASSYSTGELFF
TGTGCCAGCAGCTACTCCACCGGGGAGCTGTTTTTT
>-|TRBJ1-2|TRBV29-1|-
CSVSGGAGYGYTF
TGCAGCGTGAGCGGGGGGGCGGGCTATGGCTACACCTTC
>-|TRBJ1-2|TRBV5-1|-
CASSSVTNYGYTF
TGCGCCAGCAGCAGTGTTACGAACTATGGCTACACCTTC
>TRBD1|TRBJ1-5|TRBV5-6|-
CASSLLQGAGQPQHF
TGTGCCAGCAGCCTGTTACAGGGGGCGGGTCAGCCCCAGCATTTT
>TRBD1|TRBJ1-2|TRBV14|-
CASSPTGKGYGYTF
TGTGCCAGCAGCCCGACAGGGAAGGGCTATGGCTACACCTTC
>-|TRBJ1-1|TRBV7-2|once
CASSPWTANTEAFF
TGTGCCAGCAGCCCCTGGACCGCGAACACTGAAGCTTTCTTT
>-|TRBJ1-2|TRBV4-2|-
CASSQDRQGNYGYTF
TGTGCCAGCAGCCAAGATAGGCAGGGCAACTATGGCTACACCTTC
>-|TRBJ2-7|TRBV14|once
CASSQDGGIYEQYF
TGTGCCAGCAGCCAAGATGGGGGTATCTACGAGCAGTACTTC
>-|TRBJ2-1|TRBV5-1|-
CASSSQDAGQFF
TGCGCCAGCAGCTCCCAGGACGCTGGGCAGTTCTTC
>TRBD1|TRBJ1-3|TRBV5-6|-
CASSSHRGLAAGNTIYF
TGTGCCAGCAGCTCTCACAGGGGGCTGGCGGCTGGAAACACCATATATTTT
>TRBD1|TRBJ1-5|TRBV7-3|-
CASSLDRGNQPQHF
TGTGCCAGCAGCCTGGACAGGGGTAATCAGCCCCAGCATTTT
>-|TRBJ1-2|TRBV24-1|-
CATSARGINYGYTF
TGTGCCACCAGTGCCCGAGGGATTAACTATGGCTACACCTTC
>TRBD2|TRBJ2-5|TRBV11-2|-
CASSPPSGGGKTQYF
TGTGCCAGCAGCCCCCCCTCGGGGGGTGGGAAGACCCAGTACTTC
>-|TRBJ1-1|TRBV7-8|-
CASSGGSVTEAFF
TGTGCCAGCAGCGGGGGCAGCGTCACTGAAGCTTTCTTT
>-|TRBJ2-4|TRBV6-2/TRBV6-3|-
CASSYTTNLAKNIQYF
TGTGCCAGCAGCTATACGACAAACCTAGCCAAAAACATTCAGTACTTC
>TRBD2|TRBJ2-3|TRBV6-5|few
CASSLAGKSTDTQYF
TGTGCCAGCAGTTTAGCGGGAAAGAGCACAGATACGCAGTATTTT
>-|TRBJ2-3|TRBV3-1/TRBV3-2|once
CASSQEANTQYF
TGTGCCAGCAGCCAGGAGGCGAATACGCAGTATTTT
>-|TRBJ2-3|TRBV20-1|-
CSPPGSSTQYF
TGCAGCCCTCCCGGTAGCTCTACGCAGTATTTT
>-|TRBJ1-1|TRBV5-1|few
CASSLLGADTEAFF
TGCGCCAGCAGCTTGCTCGGGGCGGACACTGAAGCTTTCTTT
>-|TRBJ2-1|TRBV5-1|-
CASSLLTGPNEQFF
TGCGCCAGCAGCTTACTGACAGGCCCCAATGAGCAGTTCTTC
>TRBD1|TRBJ1-2|TRBV11-1|-
CASSFSGGLSYGYTF
TGTGCCAGCAGCTTCTCAGGGGGCCTCTCTTATGGCTACACCTTC